This T cell receptor beta chain was recovered during a study of blood T cell repertoires in COVID-19. Study context: Researchers got acute and convalescent COVID-19 samples from the United States, Italy and Spain. T cells, B-cell-depleted T cells, or PBMCs provided the cDNA or gDNA that served as material.

The CDR3 sequence is 17 residues long. CDR1 SGHRS and CDR2 YFSETQ come from the germline V gene. Trimming took 3 bases from V and 5 from J; bases not matched to a gene: 8. Seattle patients were enrolled while actively infected and followed longitudinally. The protocol was immunoSEQ multiplex PCR, while the TCRdb copy is restricted to in-frame clones and leaves out a portion. Here the sample spans about 440,000 clones, approximately 88% being singletons. This clone was found a few times. The clonotype originates from a woman aged 45-60 years with COVID-19, enrolled during active disease. Sequencing was done on a sample of peripheral blood. The rearrangement joins TRBV5-1 to TRBJ2-5; TRBD2 agrees at 15 bases. CDR3 nucleotides: TGCGCCAGCAGCTCCGGACTAGCGGGGGGGTCGGCCGAGACCCAGTACTTC. As protein: CASSSGLAGGSAETQYF.